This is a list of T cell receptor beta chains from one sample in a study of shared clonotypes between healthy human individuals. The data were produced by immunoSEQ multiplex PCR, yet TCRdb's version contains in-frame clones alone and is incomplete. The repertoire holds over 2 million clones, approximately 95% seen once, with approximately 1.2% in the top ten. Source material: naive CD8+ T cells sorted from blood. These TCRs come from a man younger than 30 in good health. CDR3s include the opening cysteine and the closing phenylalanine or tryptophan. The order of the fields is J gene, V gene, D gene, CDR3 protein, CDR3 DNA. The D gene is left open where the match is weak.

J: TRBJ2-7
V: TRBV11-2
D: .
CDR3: CASSLEGGPYEQYF
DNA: TGTGCCAGCAGTCTGGAAGGTGGGCCTTACGAGCAGTACTTC

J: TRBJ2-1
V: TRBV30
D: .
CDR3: CAWSPLPARVQFF
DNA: TGTGCCTGGAGTCCCCTCCCGGCAAGGGTTCAGTTCTTC

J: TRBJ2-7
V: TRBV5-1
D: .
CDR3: CASSSTGHEQYF
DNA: TGCGCCAGCAGCTCGACAGGTCACGAGCAGTACTTC

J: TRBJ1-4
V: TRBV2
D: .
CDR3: CASRREKLFF
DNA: TGTGCCAGCCGGCGGGAAAAACTGTTTTTT

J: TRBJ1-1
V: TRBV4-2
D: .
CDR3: CASSQLTANTEAFF
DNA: TGTGCCAGCAGCCAACTAACAGCGAACACTGAAGCTTTCTTT

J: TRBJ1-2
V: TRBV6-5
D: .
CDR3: CASSLEVQASNYGYTF
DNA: TGTGCCAGCAGTTTAGAGGTCCAGGCCTCTAACTATGGCTACACCTTC

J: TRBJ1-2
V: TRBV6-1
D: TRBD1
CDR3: CASSESGGGYGYTF
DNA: TGTGCCAGCAGTGAATCAGGGGGCGGCTATGGCTACACCTTC

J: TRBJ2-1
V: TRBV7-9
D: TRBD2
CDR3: CASSLVPGLADPRQFF
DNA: TGTGCCAGCAGCTTAGTGCCGGGACTAGCGGACCCACGGCAGTTCTTC

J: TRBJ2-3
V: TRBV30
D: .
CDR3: CAWSVVGYTDTQYF
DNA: TGTGCCTGGAGTGTGGTTGGATACACAGATACGCAGTATTTT

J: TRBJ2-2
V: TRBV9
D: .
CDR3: CASSVILQGGELFF
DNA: TGTGCCAGCAGCGTAATACTACAGGGCGGGGAGCTGTTTTTT

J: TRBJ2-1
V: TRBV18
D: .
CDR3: CASHIEYNEQFF
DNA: TGTGCCAGCCATATCGAATACAATGAGCAGTTCTTC

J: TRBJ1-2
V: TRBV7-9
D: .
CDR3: CASSSLNRVSGYTF
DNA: TGTGCCAGCAGCTCACTCAACAGGGTATCTGGCTACACCTTC

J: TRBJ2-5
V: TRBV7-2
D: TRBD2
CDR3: CASSYGLAGAGETQYF
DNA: TGTGCCAGCAGCTACGGACTAGCGGGAGCCGGAGAGACCCAGTACTTC

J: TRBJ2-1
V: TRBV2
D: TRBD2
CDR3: CASMGGLLYNEQFF
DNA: TGTGCCAGCATGGGGGGGTTACTTTACAATGAGCAGTTCTTC

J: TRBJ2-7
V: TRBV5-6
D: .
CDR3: CASSFQGENSYEQYF
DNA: TGTGCCAGCAGCTTCCAGGGAGAGAACTCCTACGAGCAGTACTTC